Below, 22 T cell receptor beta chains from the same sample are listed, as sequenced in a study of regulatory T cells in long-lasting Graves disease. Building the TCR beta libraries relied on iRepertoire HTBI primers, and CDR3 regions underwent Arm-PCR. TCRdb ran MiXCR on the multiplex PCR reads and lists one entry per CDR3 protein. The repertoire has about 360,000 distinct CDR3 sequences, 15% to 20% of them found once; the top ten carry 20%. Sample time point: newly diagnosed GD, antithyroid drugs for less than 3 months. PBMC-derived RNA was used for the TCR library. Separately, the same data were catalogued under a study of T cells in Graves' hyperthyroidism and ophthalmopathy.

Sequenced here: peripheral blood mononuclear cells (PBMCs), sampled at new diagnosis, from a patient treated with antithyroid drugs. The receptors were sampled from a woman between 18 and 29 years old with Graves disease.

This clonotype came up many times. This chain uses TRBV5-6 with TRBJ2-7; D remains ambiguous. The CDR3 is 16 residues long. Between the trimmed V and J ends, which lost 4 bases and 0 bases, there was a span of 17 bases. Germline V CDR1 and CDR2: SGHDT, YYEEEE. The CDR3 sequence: CASSPIPVLSSYEQYF. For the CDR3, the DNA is TGTGCCAGCAGCCCGATTCCGGTCCTAAGCTCCTACGAGCAGTACTTC.

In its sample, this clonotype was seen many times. The CDR3 DNA reads TGTGCCAGCAGCGGTCAGGGGGCGAATGAGCAGTTCTTC. Its protein product is CASSGQGANEQFF. V and J are TRBV9 and TRBJ2-1; 8 nucleotides agree with TRBD1. The CDR3 totals 13 residues. Germline loops: CDR1 SGDLS, CDR2 YYNGEE. V shed 3 bases and J 7 bases; nucleotides not matched to a gene: 3.

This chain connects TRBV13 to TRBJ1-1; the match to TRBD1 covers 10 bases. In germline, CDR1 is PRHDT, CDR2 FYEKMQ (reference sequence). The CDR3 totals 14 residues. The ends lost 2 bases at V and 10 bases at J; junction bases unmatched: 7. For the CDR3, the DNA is TGTGCCAGCAGCTTACCGACAGGGGGCGCGGTAGCTTTCTTT. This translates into CASSLPTGGAVAFF.

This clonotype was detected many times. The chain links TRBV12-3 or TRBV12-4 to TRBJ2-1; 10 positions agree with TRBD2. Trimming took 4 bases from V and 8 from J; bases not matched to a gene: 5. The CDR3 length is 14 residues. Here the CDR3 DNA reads TGTGCCAGCAGTTATACTAGCGGGATGGATGAGCAGTTCTTC. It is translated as CASSYTSGMDEQFF.

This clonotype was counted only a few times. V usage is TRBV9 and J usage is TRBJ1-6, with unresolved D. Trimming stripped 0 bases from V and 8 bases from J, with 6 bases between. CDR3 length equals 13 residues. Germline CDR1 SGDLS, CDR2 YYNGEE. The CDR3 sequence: CASSVGTDSPLHF. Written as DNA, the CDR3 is TGTGCCAGCAGCGTAGGGACTGATTCACCCCTCCACTTT.

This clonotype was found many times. The CDR3 nucleotides read TGTGCCAGCAGCATGAACCGGGCCCCACCGCGAGGCTACACCTTC. Its translation is CASSMNRAPPRGYTF. This rearrangement joins TRBV5-6 to TRBJ1-2; D is unresolved. Germline CDR1 and CDR2: SGHDT and YYEEEE. The CDR3 has 15 residues. The V and J ends lost 4 bases and 8 bases respectively, with 21 bases between them.

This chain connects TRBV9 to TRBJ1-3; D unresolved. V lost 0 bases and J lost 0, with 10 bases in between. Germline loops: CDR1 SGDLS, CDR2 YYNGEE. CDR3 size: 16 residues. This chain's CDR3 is CASSVVDGSSGNTIYF. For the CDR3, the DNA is TGTGCCAGCAGCGTAGTCGATGGGAGCTCTGGAAACACCATATATTTT.

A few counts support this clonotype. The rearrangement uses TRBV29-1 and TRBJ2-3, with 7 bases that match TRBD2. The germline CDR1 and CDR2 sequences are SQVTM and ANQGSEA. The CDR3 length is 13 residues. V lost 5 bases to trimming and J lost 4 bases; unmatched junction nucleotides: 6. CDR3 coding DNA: TGCAGCGTTCATGCGGGGAGGGCAGATACGCAGTATTTT. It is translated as CSVHAGRADTQYF.

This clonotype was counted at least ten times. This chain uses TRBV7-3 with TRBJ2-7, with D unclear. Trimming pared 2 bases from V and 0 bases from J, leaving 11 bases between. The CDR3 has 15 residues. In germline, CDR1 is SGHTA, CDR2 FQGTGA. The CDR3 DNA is TGTGCCAGCAGCTTAGGGCCGGGCGTCTCCTACGAGCAGTACTTC. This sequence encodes CASSLGPGVSYEQYF.

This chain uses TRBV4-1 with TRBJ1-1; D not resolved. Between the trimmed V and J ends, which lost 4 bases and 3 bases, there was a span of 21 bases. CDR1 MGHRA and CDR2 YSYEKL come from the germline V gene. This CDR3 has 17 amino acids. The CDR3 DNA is TGCGCCAGCAGCCCCCCACTGAATTTGGGTCGGCACACTGAAGCTTTCTTT. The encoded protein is CASSPPLNLGRHTEAFF.

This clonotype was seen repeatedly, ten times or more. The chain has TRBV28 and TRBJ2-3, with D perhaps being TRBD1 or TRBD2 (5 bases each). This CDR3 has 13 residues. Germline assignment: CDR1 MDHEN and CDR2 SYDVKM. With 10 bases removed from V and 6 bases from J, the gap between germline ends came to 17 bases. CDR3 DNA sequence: TGTGCCACTACTGTAGGGACGGCCGATACGCAGTATTTT. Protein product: CATTVGTADTQYF.

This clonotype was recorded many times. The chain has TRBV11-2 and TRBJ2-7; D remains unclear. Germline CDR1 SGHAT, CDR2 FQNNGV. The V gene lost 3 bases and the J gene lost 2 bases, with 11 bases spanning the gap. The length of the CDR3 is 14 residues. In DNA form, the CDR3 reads TGTGCCAGCAGCTTGGGGTTAATTACCTACGAGCAGTACTTC. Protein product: CASSLGLITYEQYF. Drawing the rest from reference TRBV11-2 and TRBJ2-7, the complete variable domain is EAGVAQSPRYKIIEKRQSVAFWCNPISGHATLYWYQQILGQGPKLLIQFQNNGVVDDSQLPKDRFSAERLKGVDSTLKIQPAKLEDSAVYLCASSLGLITYEQYFGPGTRLTVT.

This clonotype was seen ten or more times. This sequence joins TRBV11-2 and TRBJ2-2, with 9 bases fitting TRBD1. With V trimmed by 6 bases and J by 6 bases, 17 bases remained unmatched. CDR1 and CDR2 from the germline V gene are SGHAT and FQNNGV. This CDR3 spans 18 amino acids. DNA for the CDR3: TGTGCCAGCAGGGAGGGGCGTTGGGACAGGGTCGGATCCGGGGAGCTGTTTTTT. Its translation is CASREGRWDRVGSGELFF.

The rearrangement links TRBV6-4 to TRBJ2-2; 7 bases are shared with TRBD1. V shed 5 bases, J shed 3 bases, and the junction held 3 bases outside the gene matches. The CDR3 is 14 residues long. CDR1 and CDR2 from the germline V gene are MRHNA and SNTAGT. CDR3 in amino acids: CASSNGTDTGELFF. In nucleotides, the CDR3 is TGTGCCAGCAGTAACGGGACAGACACCGGGGAGCTGTTTTTT.

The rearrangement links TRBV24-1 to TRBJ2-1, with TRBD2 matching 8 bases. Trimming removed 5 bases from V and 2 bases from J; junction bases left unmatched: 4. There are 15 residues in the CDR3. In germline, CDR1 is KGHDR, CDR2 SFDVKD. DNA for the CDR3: TGTGCCACCAGTGCAGTAGCGGGAACCTACAATGAGCAGTTCTTC. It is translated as CATSAVAGTYNEQFF.

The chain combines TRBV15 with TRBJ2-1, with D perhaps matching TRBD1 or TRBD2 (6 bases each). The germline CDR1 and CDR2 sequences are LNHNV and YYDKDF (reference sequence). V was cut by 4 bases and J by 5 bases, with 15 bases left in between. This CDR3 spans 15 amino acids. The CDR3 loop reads CATSTPPGADNEQFF. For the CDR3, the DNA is TGTGCCACCAGCACACCCCCGGGGGCGGACAATGAGCAGTTCTTC.

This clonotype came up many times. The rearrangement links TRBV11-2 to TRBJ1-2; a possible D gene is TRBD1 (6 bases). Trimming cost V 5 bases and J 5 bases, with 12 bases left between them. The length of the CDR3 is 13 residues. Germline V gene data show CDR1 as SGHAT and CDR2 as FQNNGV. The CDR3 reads CASSADRLYGYTF. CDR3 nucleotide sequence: TGTGCCAGCAGCGCCGACAGGCTTTATGGCTACACCTTC.

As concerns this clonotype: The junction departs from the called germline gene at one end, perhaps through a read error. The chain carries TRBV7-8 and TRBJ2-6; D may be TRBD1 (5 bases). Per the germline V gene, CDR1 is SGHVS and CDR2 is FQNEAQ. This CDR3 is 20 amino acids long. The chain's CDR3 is CASSSFSRAVLRSGANVLSF. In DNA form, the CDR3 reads TGTGCCAGCAGCTCCTTTTCTCGGGCAGTGCTCCGATCTGGGGCCAACGTCCTGTCTTTC.

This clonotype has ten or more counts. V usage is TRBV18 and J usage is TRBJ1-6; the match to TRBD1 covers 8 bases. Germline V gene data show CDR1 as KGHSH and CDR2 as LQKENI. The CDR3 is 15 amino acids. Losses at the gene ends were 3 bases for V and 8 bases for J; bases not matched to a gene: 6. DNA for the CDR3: TGTGCCAGCTCACCCGGACAGGGACCTTATTCACCCCTCCACTTT. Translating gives CASSPGQGPYSPLHF.

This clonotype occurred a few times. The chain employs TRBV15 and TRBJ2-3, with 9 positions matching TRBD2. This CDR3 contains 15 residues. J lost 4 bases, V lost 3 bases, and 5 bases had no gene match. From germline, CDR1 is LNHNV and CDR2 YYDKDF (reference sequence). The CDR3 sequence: CATSSSGRGADTQYF. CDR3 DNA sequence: TGTGCCACCAGCAGTAGCGGGAGAGGCGCAGATACGCAGTATTTT.

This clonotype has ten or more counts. The CDR3 sequence is CASSEGNGYGYTF. The CDR3 DNA sequence: TGTGCCAGCAGTGAAGGGAATGGCTATGGCTACACCTTC. The genes are TRBV2 and TRBJ1-2, with D hard to call. Germline CDR1 is SNHLY and CDR2 is FYNNEI. Trimming stripped 1 base from V and 4 bases from J, with 7 bases between. The CDR3 runs 13 residues.

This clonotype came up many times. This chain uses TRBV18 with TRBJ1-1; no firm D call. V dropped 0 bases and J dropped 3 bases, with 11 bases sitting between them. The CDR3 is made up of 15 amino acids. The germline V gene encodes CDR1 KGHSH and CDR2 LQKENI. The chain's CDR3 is CASSPPGRRDTEAFF. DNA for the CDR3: TGTGCCAGCTCACCACCGGGCAGACGGGACACTGAAGCTTTCTTT. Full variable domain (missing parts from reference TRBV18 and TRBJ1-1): NAGVMQNPRHLVRRRGQEARLRCSPMKGHSHVYWYRQLPEEGLKFMVYLQKENIIDESGMPKERFSAEFPKEGPSILRIQQVVRGDSAAYFCASSPPGRRDTEAFFGQGTRLTVV.